Below, 2 T cell receptor beta chains from the same sample are listed, as sequenced in a study of radiation and T cells in renal cell carcinoma. The time point was: blood 4 weeks post-SBRT, at nephrectomy. Stated treatment: 15 Gy SBRT to primary tumor, nephrectomy 4 weeks later. The protocol was immunoSEQ multiplex PCR, while the TCRdb copy is restricted to in-frame clones and leaves out a portion. The sample lists 30,000 to 40,000 clones; over 70% were seen once. Sequences were derived from blood, sampled from a patient whose treatment included radiotherapy and nephrectomy. The receptors were sampled from a man aged 60-69 years with renal cell carcinoma.

This clone was seen only a few times. V is TRBV5-6 and J is TRBJ2-7, with D perhaps TRBD1 (5 bases). The V gene lost 2 bases and the J gene lost 4 bases, with 13 bases spanning the gap. The CDR3 covers 14 residues. Germline lookup yields CDR1 SGHDT and CDR2 YYEEEE. The CDR3 DNA follows: TGTGCCAGCAGCTTTGACAGAGTCGCTTACGAGCAGTACTTC. Protein sequence: CASSFDRVAYEQYF.

The rearrangement links TRBV5-1 to TRBJ2-2, with TRBD1 matching over 7 bases. The length of the CDR3 is 16 residues. The junction had 8 bases not matched to a gene; V was cut back by 4 bases and J by 2 bases. Germline CDR1 and CDR2: SGHRS and YFSETQ. The CDR3 DNA reads TGCGCCAGCAGCGACTACAGGGGTTCAAACACCGGGGAGCTGTTTTTT. Translated: CASSDYRGSNTGELFF.